These 16 T cell receptor beta chains share one sample of origin, sequenced in a study of OX40 agonist ivuxolimab in advanced cancers. The repertoire was sequenced with immunoSEQ multiplex PCR; TCRdb's copy has only in-frame clones and lacks some. The sample shows over 45,000 clones, more than 85% of them seen only once. This material consisted of CD4+ or CD8+ T cells sorted from blood, taken in a trial of the OX40 agonist ivuxolimab. These receptors originate from an adult with an advanced solid tumor such as melanoma, head and neck, liver or kidney cancer.

This clone was found once. The chain recombines TRBV7-3 with TRBJ2-6, with TRBD2 as a possible D gene (5 bases). Germline CDR1 reads SGHTA; CDR2 reads FQGTGA. The V end was cut by 2 bases, the J end by 1 base, with 15 bases between. This CDR3 contains 18 residues. In nucleotides, the CDR3 is TGTGCCAGCAGCTTAGGAGGCTCCGTAAATTCTGGGGCCAACGTCCTGACTTTC. Protein sequence: CASSLGGSVNSGANVLTF. The full variable domain, rest sourced from reference TRBV7-3 and TRBJ2-6, is GAGVSQTPSNKVTEKGKYVELRCDPISGHTALYWYRQSLGQGPEFLIYFQGTGAADDSGLPNDRFFAVRPEGSVSTLKIQRTERGDSAVYLCASSLGGSVNSGANVLTFGAGSRLTVL.

The chain joins TRBV5-6 to TRBJ2-7; 9 nucleotides align to TRBD1. The germline CDR1 and CDR2 sequences are SGHDT and YYEEEE. This CDR3 is built from 15 residues. Unmatched junction bases numbered 13, after V lost 3 bases and J lost 9 bases. CDR3 coding DNA: TGTGCCAGCAGCTATGGGACAGGGAATCGGATTGGGCAGTACTTC. Its protein product is CASSYGTGNRIGQYF.

The chain employs TRBV7-9 and TRBJ2-3; D is ambiguous. The CDR3 runs to 13 residues. Germline assignment: CDR1 SEHNR and CDR2 FQNEAQ (reference sequence). V lost 7 bases and J 4 bases, leaving 12 bases between the germline ends. The CDR3 DNA is TGTGCCAGCATTTTCGAGGCGGCAGATACGCAGTATTTT. Translation gives CASIFEAADTQYF.

The chain joins TRBV5-8 to TRBJ2-2; 7 positions match TRBD1. CDR3 size: 16 residues. Germline V lookup: CDR1 SGHTS, CDR2 YDEGEE. J gave up 1 base and V 2 bases, and 5 bases lay outside the gene matches. The CDR3 region has the DNA TGTGCCAGCAGCTTTGTAGGGACAGAGAACACCGGGGAGCTGTTTTTT. It encodes CASSFVGTENTGELFF. The full variable domain, in which reference TRBV5-8 and TRBJ2-2 provide the parts outside the CDR3, is EAGVTQSPTHLIKTRGQQATLRCSPISGHTSVYWYQQALGLGLQFLLWYDEGEERNRGNFPPRFSGRQFPNYSSELNVNALELEDSALYLCASSFVGTENTGELFFGEGSRLTVL.

J is TRBJ2-3 and V is TRBV7-9; 7 positions match TRBD2. V lost 5 bases and J lost 5; bases outside the gene matches: 13. Germline V gene sequence: CDR1 SEHNR, CDR2 FQNEAQ (reference sequence). The CDR3 totals 16 residues. CDR3 in amino acids: CASSDVSGLTGDTQYF. The CDR3 DNA is TGTGCCAGCAGCGACGTTAGCGGGTTAACGGGAGATACGCAGTATTTT.

This chain links TRBV28 with TRBJ2-7, with a weak D call TRBD1 (5 bases). Trimming took 3 bases from V and 3 from J, leaving 12 bases between them. CDR1 and CDR2 (germline): MDHEN, SYDVKM. This CDR3 region has 14 residues. The CDR3 sequence is CASSLWQGGYEQYF. CDR3 nucleotide sequence: TGTGCCAGCAGTTTGTGGCAGGGCGGCTACGAGCAGTACTTC.

V usage is TRBV19 and J usage is TRBJ2-5; the match to TRBD1 covers 9 bases. Trimming took 4 bases from V and 5 from J; bases not matched to a gene: 5. The CDR3 covers 14 residues. Germline V CDR1 and CDR2: LNHDA, SQIVND (reference sequence). The CDR3 bases are TGTGCCAGTAGTACCGGGACAGGGCTCGAGACCCAGTACTTC. It is translated as CASSTGTGLETQYF.

CDR3 amino acids: CATLRRGEGNSPLHF. The CDR3 bases are TGTGCCACCCTCCGTCGGGGGGAAGGTAATTCACCCCTCCACTTT. The rearrangement links TRBV5-4 to TRBJ1-6, with a possible D match to TRBD1 (5 bases). V lost 9 bases, J lost 6 bases, and 19 bases lay in between. The CDR3 spans 15 residues. CDR1 and CDR2 (germline): SGHNT, YYREEE (reference sequence).

This chain connects TRBV7-9 to TRBJ2-5; D may be TRBD2 (5 bases). The V and J ends lost 4 bases and 5 bases respectively, with 14 bases between them. The CDR3 extends over 14 amino acids. Per germline, CDR1 SEHNR and CDR2 FQNEAQ (reference sequence). CDR3 sequence reads: CASSSGIYGETQYF. The CDR3 DNA reads as TGTGCCAGCAGCTCGGGGATTTACGGGGAGACCCAGTACTTC.

The gene calls are TRBV10-3 and TRBJ1-1; 9 bases map to TRBD1. The CDR3 contains 13 residues. The trim removed 10 bases at V and 12 bases at J, leaving 15 bases unmatched. Germline CDR1 is ENHRY and CDR2 is SYGVKD. CDR3 region: CATYQGTGGRSFF. In DNA form, the CDR3 reads TGTGCCACTTATCAGGGAACAGGGGGCCGATCTTTCTTT.

V and J are TRBV5-6 and TRBJ2-7; 7 nucleotides match TRBD1. The CDR3 totals 14 residues. In germline, CDR1 is SGHDT, CDR2 YYEEEE. The trim removed 2 bases at V and 4 bases at J, leaving 6 bases unmatched. The CDR3 DNA follows: TGTGCCAGCAGCTTCCGACAGGGTAGATACGAGCAGTACTTC. It translates to CASSFRQGRYEQYF.

This clone was picked up a small number of times. The chain is built from TRBV15 and TRBJ1-1; D remains unclear. The CDR3 is made up of 14 amino acids. Germline CDR1 and CDR2: LNHNV and YYDKDF (reference sequence). Trimming shortened V by 5 bases and J by 1 base, and 11 bases separated the two germline ends. The CDR3 DNA reads TGTGCCACCAGCGTTCTTGCTGAGAACACTGAAGCTTTCTTT. Translated: CATSVLAENTEAFF.

V and J are TRBV7-7 and TRBJ2-1, with TRBD2 matching 12 bases. V gave up 3 bases and J gave up 8 bases; unmatched junction bases: 5. The CDR3 is made up of 15 amino acids. Germline loops: CDR1 SSHAT, CDR2 FNYEAQ (reference sequence). CDR3 region: CASSFTSGGFDEQFF. The DNA for the CDR3 is TGTGCCAGCAGCTTCACTAGCGGGGGGTTCGATGAGCAGTTCTTC.

This chain links TRBV2 with TRBJ2-7, with a tentative D call TRBD1 (6 bases). The germline CDR1 and CDR2 sequences are SNHLY and FYNNEI. V was cut by 3 bases and J by 0 bases, with 12 bases left in between. The length of the CDR3 is 15 residues. CDR3 in amino acids: CASSETTGNSYEQYF. For the CDR3, the DNA is TGTGCCAGCAGTGAGACGACAGGCAACTCCTACGAGCAGTACTTC.

This clone was recorded only once. The chain combines TRBV11-2 with TRBJ2-5, with a possible D match to TRBD1 (7 bases). Between the trimmed V and J ends, which lost 1 base and 4 bases, there was a span of 13 bases. The CDR3 is 15 residues long. Germline loops: CDR1 SGHAT, CDR2 FQNNGV. CDR3 sequence reads: CASSLARQGGETQYF. CDR3 DNA sequence: TGTGCCAGCAGCTTAGCTAGACAGGGAGGAGAGACCCAGTACTTC.

V and J are TRBV11-2 and TRBJ2-1, with no clear D. This CDR3 has 14 residues. V was cut by 3 bases and J by 2 bases, with 8 bases left in between. Germline values: CDR1 SGHAT, CDR2 FQNNGV. The DNA of the CDR3 is TGTGCCAGCAGCTTCGTAGGGCCCTACAATGAGCAGTTCTTC. Translation gives CASSFVGPYNEQFF.